What follows are 2 T cell receptor beta chains derived from one specimen sequenced in a study of shared T cell receptors in the human thymus. Assay used: immunoSEQ multiplex PCR; TCRdb lists only in-frame clones, some missing. The table lists approximately 730,000 clones, 70% to 90% of them singletons. These same data were also listed under a study on human thymus T cells.

The sequenced material came from thymocytes. The receptors originated from a girl in the first two years of life with a congenital heart defect.

The chain uses TRBV28 and TRBJ1-4, with D maybe TRBD1 (5 bases). V was shortened by 3 bases and J by 3 bases, with 17 bases between the two germline ends. Germline loops: CDR1 MDHEN, CDR2 SYDVKM. The CDR3 covers 17 residues. As DNA, the CDR3 is TGTGCCAGCAGTTTGGGGGGACCAGTGAAAGCTAATGAAAAACTGTTTTTT. It codes for CASSLGGPVKANEKLFF.

The V and J genes are TRBV7-7 and TRBJ2-5; tentatively, D is TRBD1 (6 bases). V was trimmed by 3 bases and J by 5 bases, leaving 28 bases between them. The CDR3 sequence is 19 residues long. Germline lookup yields CDR1 SSHAT and CDR2 FNYEAQ (reference sequence). The CDR3 here is CASSLRTVKPTGLGETQYF. The CDR3 DNA reads TGTGCCAGCAGCTTGAGGACAGTCAAACCAACGGGTTTGGGGGAGACCCAGTACTTC.